A selection of T cell receptor beta chains follows, all from one sample in a study of CD8 T cells in Susac syndrome. TCRdb passed the immunoSEQ multiplex PCR reads through MiXCR, listing each CDR3 protein once. This sample has some 180,000 distinct CDR3 sequences; approximately 94% occur once, and the top ten carry approximately 0.1%. The sample comprised CD4+ T cells from PBMCs. Source of these receptors: a human donor in good health. The CDR3 runs from the conserved cysteine through the conserved F or W. The order of the fields is J gene, D gene, clone size, V gene, CDR3 DNA, CDR3 protein. A D gene is named only where the DNA matches it firmly. Clone size is not always given. Where it is, it says once, few, many or a class for expanded clones.

TRBJ2-5 - - TRBV20-1 TGCAGTGTAAGGCGCGAGGCTCAAGAGACCCAGTACTTC CSVRREAQETQYF
TRBJ2-1 - - TRBV6-5 TGTGCCAGCAGCTGCAGGGGATTC CASSCRGF
TRBJ2-1 - - TRBV7-9 TGTGCCAGCAGCGCAGGACACGGTGGCGCGAATGAGCAGTTCTTC CASSAGHGGANEQFF
TRBJ1-1 TRBD1 - TRBV15 TGTGCCACCAGTAGGGACAGGGGGACTGCTTTCTTT CATSRDRGTAFF
TRBJ2-5 - once TRBV29-1 TGCAGCGGTGGGGGACGGAGACAAGAGACCCAGTACTTC CSGGGRRQETQYF
TRBJ2-7 - - TRBV27 TGTGCCAGCAGTGCGCTGAGCGGAGCCTACGAGCAGTACTTC CASSALSGAYEQYF
TRBJ1-5 - - TRBV6-2/TRBV6-3 TGTGCCAGCAGCCCTGCGGGGAGGCCCCAGCATTTT CASSPAGRPQHF
TRBJ2-3 - - TRBV9 TGTGCCAGCAGCGTCATTTCGGGGGATACGCAGTATTTT CASSVISGDTQYF
TRBJ2-7 TRBD1 - TRBV20-1 TGCAGTGCTACACAGGGGTACGAGCAGTACTTC CSATQGYEQYF
TRBJ2-7 - once TRBV30 TGTGCCTGGAGTGTATCGGGCGAGCAGTACTTC CAWSVSGEQYF
TRBJ1-4 - - TRBV4-1 TGCGCCAGCAGCCTCACTGTCGAAGAAAAACTGTTTTTT CASSLTVEEKLFF